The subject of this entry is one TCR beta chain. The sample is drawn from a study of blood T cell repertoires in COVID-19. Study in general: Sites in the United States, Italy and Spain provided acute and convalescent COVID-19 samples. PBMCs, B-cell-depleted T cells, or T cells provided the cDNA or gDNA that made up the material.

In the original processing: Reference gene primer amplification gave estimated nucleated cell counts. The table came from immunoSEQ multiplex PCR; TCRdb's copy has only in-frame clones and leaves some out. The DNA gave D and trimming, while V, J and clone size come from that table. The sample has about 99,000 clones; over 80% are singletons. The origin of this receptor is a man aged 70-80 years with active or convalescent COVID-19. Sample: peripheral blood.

CDR3 DNA: TGCGCCAGCAGCTTCGGAGGGGTTTCACCCCTCCACTTT. It is translated as CASSFGGVSPLHF. This rearrangement joins TRBV5-1 to TRBJ1-6, with a possible D match to TRBD1 (5 bases). The ends were cut back, 2 bases at V and 9 bases at J, with 9 bases in the middle. This CDR3 spans 13 amino acids. Germline CDR1 is SGHRS and CDR2 is YFSETQ.